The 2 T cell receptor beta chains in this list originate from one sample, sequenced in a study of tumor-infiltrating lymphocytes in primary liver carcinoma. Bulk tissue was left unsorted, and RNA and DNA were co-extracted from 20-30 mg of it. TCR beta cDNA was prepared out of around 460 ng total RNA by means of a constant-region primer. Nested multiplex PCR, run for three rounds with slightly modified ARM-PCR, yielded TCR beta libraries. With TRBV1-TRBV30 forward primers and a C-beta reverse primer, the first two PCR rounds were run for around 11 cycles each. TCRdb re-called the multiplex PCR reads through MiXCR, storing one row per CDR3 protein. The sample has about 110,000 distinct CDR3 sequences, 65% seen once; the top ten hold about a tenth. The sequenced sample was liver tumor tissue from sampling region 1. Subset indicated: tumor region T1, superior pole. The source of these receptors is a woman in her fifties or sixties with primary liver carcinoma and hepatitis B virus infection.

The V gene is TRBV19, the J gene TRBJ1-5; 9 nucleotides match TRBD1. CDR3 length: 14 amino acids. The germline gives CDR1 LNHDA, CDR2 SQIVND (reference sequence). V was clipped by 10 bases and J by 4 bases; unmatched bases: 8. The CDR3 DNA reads TGTGCCATATCGGGGACAGGGATGAATCAGCCCCAGCATTTT. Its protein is CAISGTGMNQPQHF.

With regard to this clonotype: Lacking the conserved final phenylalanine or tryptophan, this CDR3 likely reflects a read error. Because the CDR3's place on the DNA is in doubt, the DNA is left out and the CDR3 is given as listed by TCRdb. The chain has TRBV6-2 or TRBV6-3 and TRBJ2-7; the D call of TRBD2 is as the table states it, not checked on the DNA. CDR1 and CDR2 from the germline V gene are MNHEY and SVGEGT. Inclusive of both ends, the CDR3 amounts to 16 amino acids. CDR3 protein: CASSYSKGGPKDEQNL.